Listed below are T cell receptor beta chains from one sample, sequenced in a study of shared clonotypes between healthy human individuals. The assay was immunoSEQ multiplex PCR, and TCRdb's table has in-frame clones only and misses some. This sample yields almost 750,000 clones, of which around 70% are seen a single time; 1.8% belongs to the top ten. Material for sequencing was memory CD4+ T cells sorted from blood. Receptor source: a woman aged 25 to 45 in good health. The CDR3 runs from the conserved cysteine through the conserved F or W. A D gene is named only where the DNA matches it firmly.

TRBJ1-2 | . | TRBV14 | CASSQRVDYGYTF
TRBJ2-3 | TRBD1 | TRBV7-9 | CASSPRTGADTQYF
TRBJ2-7 | . | TRBV9 | CASSALQISYEQYF
TRBJ2-1 | TRBD2 | TRBV5-1 | CASSTSSGSYNEQFF
TRBJ2-3 | TRBD2 | TRBV5-1 | CASSGIAGASTDTQYF
TRBJ1-5 | . | TRBV5-5 | CASSLIPGGNQPQHF
TRBJ2-7 | . | TRBV5-1 | CASSLGGSEAYYEQYF
TRBJ2-7 | . | TRBV19 | CASSTTNRDGAYEQYF
TRBJ2-7 | . | TRBV28 | CASSLPPGHGIYEQYF
TRBJ1-4 | . | TRBV2 | CASSEINWGTEKLFF
TRBJ2-5 | . | TRBV27 | CASSPAEGRGQETQYF
TRBJ1-5 | . | TRBV21-1 | CASSRAPQPQHF
TRBJ2-1 | TRBD2 | TRBV7-3 | CASSKQLASYNEQFF
TRBJ2-3 | . | TRBV5-6 | CASSLGPSSTDTQYF
TRBJ2-2 | . | TRBV19 | CASSDLLGLPGELFF
TRBJ2-1 | TRBD1 | TRBV7-2 | CASSSMGQGVGNEQFF
TRBJ2-1 | . | TRBV15 | CATSRDLTGHLSSYNEQFF
TRBJ2-3 | . | TRBV30 | CAWRAKGSDTQYF
TRBJ2-7 | . | TRBV6-4 | CAIAEGDTGSYEQYF
TRBJ2-1 | TRBD1 | TRBV11-3 | CASSLGQGDTEQFF
TRBJ1-1 | . | TRBV7-8 | CASSFFSVLRGSTEAFF
TRBJ2-5 | . | TRBV27 | CASSPRYQETQYF
TRBJ2-2 | . | TRBV19 | CASSISPETGELFF
TRBJ1-1 | . | TRBV28 | CASSLGGGTEAFF
TRBJ2-1 | . | TRBV5-1 | CASSLAPAGVDEQFF
TRBJ2-7 | . | TRBV7-9 | CASSLGVGVSEYF